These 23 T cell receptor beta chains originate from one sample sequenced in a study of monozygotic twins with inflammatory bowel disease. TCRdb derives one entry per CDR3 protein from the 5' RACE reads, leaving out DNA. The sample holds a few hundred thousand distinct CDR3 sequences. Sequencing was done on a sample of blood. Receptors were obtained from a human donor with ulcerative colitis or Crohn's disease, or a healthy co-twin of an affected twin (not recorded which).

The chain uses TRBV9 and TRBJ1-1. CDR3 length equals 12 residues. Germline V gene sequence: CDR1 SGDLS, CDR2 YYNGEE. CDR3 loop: CASSVSGTEAFF.

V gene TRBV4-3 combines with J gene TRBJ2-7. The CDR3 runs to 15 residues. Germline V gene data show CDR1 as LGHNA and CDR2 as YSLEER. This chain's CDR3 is CASSQDEQGAYEQYF.

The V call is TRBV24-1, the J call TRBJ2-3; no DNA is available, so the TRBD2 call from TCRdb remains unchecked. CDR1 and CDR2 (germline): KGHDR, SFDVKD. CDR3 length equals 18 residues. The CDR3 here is CATSDAGTSGGAGDTQYF.

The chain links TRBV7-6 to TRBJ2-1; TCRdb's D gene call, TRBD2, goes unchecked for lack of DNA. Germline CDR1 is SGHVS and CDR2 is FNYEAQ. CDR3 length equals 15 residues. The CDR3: CASSLAWRGGNEQFF.

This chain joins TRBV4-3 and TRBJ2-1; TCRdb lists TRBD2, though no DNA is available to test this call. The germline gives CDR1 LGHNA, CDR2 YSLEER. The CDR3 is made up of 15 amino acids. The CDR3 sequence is CASSQPGTSVSKKFF.

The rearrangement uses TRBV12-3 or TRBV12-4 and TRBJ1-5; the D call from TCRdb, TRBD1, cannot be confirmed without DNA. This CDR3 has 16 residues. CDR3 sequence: CASSPDRDPSNQPQHF.

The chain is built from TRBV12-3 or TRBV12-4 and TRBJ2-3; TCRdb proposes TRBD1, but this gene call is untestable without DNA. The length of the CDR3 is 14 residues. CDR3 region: CASSQGAALDTQYF.

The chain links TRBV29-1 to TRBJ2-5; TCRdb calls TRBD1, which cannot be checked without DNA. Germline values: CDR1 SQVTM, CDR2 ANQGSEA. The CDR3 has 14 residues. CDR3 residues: CSVATGSYQETQYF.

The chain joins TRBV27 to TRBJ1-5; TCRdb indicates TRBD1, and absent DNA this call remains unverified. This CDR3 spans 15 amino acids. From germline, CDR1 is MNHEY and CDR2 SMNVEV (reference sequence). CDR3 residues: CASSQGASVNQPQHF.

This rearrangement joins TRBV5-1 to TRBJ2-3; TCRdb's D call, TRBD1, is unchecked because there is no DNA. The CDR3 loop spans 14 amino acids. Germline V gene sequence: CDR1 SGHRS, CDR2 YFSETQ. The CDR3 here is CASSLNRGEDTQYF.

CDR3 residues: CASSLPLGYDYEQYF. The chain recombines TRBV28 with TRBJ2-7; TCRdb proposes TRBD2, but this gene call is untestable without DNA. The germline gives CDR1 MDHEN, CDR2 SYDVKM. The CDR3 has 15 amino acids.

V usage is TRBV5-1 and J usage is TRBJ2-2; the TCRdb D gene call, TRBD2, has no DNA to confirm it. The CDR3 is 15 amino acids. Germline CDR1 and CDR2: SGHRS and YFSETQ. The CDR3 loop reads CASSLIGRATGELFF.

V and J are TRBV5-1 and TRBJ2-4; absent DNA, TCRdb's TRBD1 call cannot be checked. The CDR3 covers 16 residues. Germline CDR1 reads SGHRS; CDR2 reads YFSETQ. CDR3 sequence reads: CASSLDPGSAKNIQYF.

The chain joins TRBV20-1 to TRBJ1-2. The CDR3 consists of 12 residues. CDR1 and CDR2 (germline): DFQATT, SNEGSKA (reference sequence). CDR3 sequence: CSARVSSGGYTF.

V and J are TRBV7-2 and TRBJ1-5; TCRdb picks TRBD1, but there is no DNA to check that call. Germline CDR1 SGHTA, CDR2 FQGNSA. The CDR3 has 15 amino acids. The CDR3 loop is CASSFQGRSNQPQHF.

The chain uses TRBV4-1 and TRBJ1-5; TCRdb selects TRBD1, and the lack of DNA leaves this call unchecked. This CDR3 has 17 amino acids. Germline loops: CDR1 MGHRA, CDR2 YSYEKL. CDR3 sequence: CASSKGQGTNSNQPQHF.

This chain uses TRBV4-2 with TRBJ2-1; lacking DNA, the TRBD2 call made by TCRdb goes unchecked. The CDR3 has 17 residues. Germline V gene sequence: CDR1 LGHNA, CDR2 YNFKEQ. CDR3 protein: CASSQGYSGGTYNEQFF.

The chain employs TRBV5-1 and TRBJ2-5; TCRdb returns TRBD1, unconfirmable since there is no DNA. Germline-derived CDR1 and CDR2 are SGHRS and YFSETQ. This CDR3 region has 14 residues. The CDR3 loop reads CASSSKTGQETQYF. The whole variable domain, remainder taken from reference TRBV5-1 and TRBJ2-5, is KAGVTQTPRYLIKTRGQQVTLSCSPISGHRSVSWYQQTPGQGLQFLFEYFSETQRNKGNFPGRFSGRQFSNSRSEMNVSTLELGDSALYLCASSSKTGQETQYFGPGTRLLVL.

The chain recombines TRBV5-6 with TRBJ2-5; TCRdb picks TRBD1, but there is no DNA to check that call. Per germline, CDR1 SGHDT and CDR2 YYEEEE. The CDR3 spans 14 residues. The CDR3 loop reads CASRVFPGGETQYF. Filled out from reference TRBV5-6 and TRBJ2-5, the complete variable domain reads DAGVTQSPTHLIKTRGQQVTLRCSPKSGHDTVSWYQQALGQGPQFIFQYYEEEERQRGNFPDRFSGHQFPNYSSELNVNALLLGDSALYLCASRVFPGGETQYFGPGTRLLVL.

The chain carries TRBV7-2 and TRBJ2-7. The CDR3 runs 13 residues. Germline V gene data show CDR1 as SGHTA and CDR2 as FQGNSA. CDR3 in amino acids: CASSLSGPYEQYF.

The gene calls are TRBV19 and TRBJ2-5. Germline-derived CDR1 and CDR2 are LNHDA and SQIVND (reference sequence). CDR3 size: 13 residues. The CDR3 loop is CASTAGNQETQYF.

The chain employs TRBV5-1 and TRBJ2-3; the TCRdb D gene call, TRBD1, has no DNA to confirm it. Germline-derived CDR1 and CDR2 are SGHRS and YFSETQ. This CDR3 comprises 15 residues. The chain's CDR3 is CASRMGLHQGDTQYF.

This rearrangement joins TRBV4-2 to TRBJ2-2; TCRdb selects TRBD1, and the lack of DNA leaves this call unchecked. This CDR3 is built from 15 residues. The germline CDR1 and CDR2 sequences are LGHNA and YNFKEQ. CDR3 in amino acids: CASNPLQGATGELFF.